The sequence of this T cell receptor beta chain was determined in a study of shared clonotypes between healthy human individuals (dated by TCRdb to between 2020 and 2021). With regard to the full study: The cohort included a few men and a couple of women between 18 and 49 years of age. Per donor, three plates each were used for CD4 naive and CD4 memory, two for CD8 naive, and one for CD8 memory. Blood TCR repertoires of a handful of healthy adults were deeply sequenced to estimate repertoire size and the extent of clonotype sharing between individuals. To increase sequencing depth and limit assay-specific biases, TCR repertoire library preparation and sequencing were carried out by different laboratories using diverse techniques. Per donor, leukapheresis produced somewhere between about 0.94 and 9.5 billion PBMCs.

Beyond this particular receptor, the publication reports: Compared with non-shared clonotypes, the clonotypes found in all four sorted-subset donors had higher generation probabilities. Larger estimated clonotype richness was generally found for naive subsets than for memory subsets. Rarefaction of sorted-subset datasets indicated incomplete sequencing despite the large sequencing depth. Only blood was sampled, and tissue TCR repertoires likely differ from those in blood. Pairwise subsampling led to the expectation that sequencing depth would affect the degree of clonotype sharing among donors. Roughly 5% of naive CD4, around 4% of naive CD8, 2.3% of memory CD4, and about 0.4% of memory CD8 clonotypes were shared across several donors. The genetic and exposure-history diversity represented was limited by the small number of donors.

Healthy HIV-negative adults with no recently reported acute infections or vaccinations were included as donors. Only Caucasian adults living in Nashville, Tennessee, USA were represented among the donors. CD4+ T cells were enriched by magnetic negative selection, after which naive cells were positively selected on CD45RA and the negative fraction was taken as the memory subset. Blood was obtained by leukapheresis, after which PBMCs were separated by Ficoll-Histopaque density gradient centrifugation and cryopreserved in liquid nitrogen vapor phase. Analytical flow cytometry was used to check the purity and quantity of every magnetically sorted T cell population. Each sorted fraction had its genomic DNA isolated and then quantified by UV absorbance on a Nanodrop 2000c. Notes on this clone: Its antigen is currently not known. Qualities for individual bases were not recorded, and no much larger clone is one base off.

Using the deep immunoSEQ assay, TCR CDR3 regions were amplified from genomic DNA by multiplex PCR. Genomic DNA extracted from each cell subset was distributed evenly over all wells of several immunoSEQ 96-well plates, and each plate served as one replicate. For sorted subsets, roughly 200 ng of genomic DNA, equivalent to tens of thousands of T cell genomes, went into each replicate PCR. The purified libraries were quantified using a Qubit 3.0 fluorometer, sized with a Bioanalyzer 2100, and then quantified again using the KAPA Library Quantification kit. Every immunoSEQ 96-well plate was sequenced on a separate single-read 150-cycle Illumina NextSeq 550 flow cell. In the authors' own workflow: Because the immunoSEQ output included only junctional sequences and no quality scores, the filtering could not be the same as the filtering used for full-length reads. Sequences were annotated with PyIR, a Python wrapper for IgBLAST v1.9, using IMGT germline references to assign V/J genes and CDR3. Any read was removed if the V/J assignment was weak (E-value above 1e-6), the CDR3 was missing, or the read contained stop codons, out-of-frame junctions, or ambiguous translated residues. V3J clonotypes were defined as sequences sharing an identical inferred V gene, J gene, and CDR3 amino acid sequence. The percentage overlap between two repertoires was calculated by dividing the number of shared unique clonotypes by the size of the smaller repertoire. Richness of each repertoire was evaluated using RTK rarefaction, the Chao1 estimator, and Recon v2.1 estimates of unobserved clonotypes. Generation probabilities for all TCRbeta clonotypes obtained by the gDNA method from a handful of donors were computed using OLGA. The table comes from immuneACCESS by way of TCRdb, which keeps in-frame sequences with V and J called. Part of the clones is missing from these tables; in studies checked, under half for an unresolved V gene and the rest for unknown reasons. Clonal size and the V and J genes are those of that table, whereas D and trimming came from the DNA. The sample records hundreds of thousands of clones, roughly 80% of which are singletons. The ten largest clonotypes hold more than 9% of the sample.

The CDR3 covers 15 residues, taking in both the cysteine and the phenylalanine. The only DNA kept is the CDR3, 45 bases in frame from the first base. Looking up the germline V gene yields CDR1 SGHRS and CDR2 YFSETQ. V sheds 4 bases and J sheds 7 bases, leaving 19 bases between their ends. The chain links TRBV5-1 with TRBJ2-3; TRBD1 is possibly the D segment (5 matching bases). This receptor was obtained from a man younger than 45 in good health. Sequenced sample: memory CD4+ T cells sorted from blood. The sample's cell subset or site, from its label and the paper: CD45RA-negative fraction. The CDR3 sequence is CASSRHGATDNTQYF. The DNA sequence follows: TGCGCCAGCAGCCGCCATGGGGCGACCGACAATACGCAGTATTTT.